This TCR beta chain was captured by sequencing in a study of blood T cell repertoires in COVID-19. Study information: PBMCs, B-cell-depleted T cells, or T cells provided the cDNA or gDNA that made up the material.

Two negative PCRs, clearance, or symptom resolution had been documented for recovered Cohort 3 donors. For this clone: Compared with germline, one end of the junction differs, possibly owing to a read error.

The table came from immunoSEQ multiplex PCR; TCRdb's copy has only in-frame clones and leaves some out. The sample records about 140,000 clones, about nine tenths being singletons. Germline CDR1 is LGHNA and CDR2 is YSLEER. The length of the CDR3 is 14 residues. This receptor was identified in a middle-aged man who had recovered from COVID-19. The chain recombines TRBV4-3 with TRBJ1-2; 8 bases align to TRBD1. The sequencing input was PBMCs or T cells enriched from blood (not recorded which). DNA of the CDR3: TGCGCCAGCAGCCAAGGTCCTATGACAGGGGAGTTTTCCTTC. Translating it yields CASSQGPMTGEFSF.